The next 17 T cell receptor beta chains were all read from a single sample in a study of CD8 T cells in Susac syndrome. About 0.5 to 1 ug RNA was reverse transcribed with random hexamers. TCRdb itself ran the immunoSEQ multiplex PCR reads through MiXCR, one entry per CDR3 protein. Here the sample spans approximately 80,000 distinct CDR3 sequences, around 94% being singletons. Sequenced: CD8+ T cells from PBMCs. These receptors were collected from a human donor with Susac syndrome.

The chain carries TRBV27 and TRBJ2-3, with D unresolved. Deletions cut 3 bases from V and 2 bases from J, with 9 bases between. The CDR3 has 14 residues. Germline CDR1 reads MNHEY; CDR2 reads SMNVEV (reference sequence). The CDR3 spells CASSFSGPTDTQYF. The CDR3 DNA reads TGTGCCAGCAGTTTTAGTGGCCCCACAGATACGCAGTATTTT.

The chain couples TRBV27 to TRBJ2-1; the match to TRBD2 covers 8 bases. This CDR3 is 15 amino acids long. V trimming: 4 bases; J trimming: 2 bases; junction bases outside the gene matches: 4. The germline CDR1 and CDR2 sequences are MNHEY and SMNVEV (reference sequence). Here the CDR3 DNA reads TGTGCCAGCAGTTCCTTAGCGGGGACCTACAATGAGCAGTTCTTC. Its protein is CASSSLAGTYNEQFF.

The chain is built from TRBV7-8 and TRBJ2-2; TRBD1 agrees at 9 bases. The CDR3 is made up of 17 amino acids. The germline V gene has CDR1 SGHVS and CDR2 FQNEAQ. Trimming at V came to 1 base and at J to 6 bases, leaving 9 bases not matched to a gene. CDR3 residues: CASSLGNRGLLAGELFF. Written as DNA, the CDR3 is TGTGCCAGCAGCTTAGGAAACAGGGGGCTATTAGCCGGGGAGCTGTTTTTT.

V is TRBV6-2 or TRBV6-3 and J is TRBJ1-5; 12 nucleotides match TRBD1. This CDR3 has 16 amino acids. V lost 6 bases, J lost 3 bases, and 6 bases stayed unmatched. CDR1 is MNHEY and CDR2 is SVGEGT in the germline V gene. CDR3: CASSPGGQGANQPQHF. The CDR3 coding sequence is TGTGCCAGCAGCCCCGGGGGACAGGGGGCCAATCAGCCCCAGCATTTT.

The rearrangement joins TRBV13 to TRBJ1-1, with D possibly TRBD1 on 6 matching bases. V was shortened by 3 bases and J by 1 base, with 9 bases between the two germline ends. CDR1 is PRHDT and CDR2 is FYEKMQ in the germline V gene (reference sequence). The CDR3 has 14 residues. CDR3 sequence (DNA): TGTGCCAGCAGCTTTGGACAGTCGAACACTGAAGCTTTCTTT. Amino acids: CASSFGQSNTEAFF. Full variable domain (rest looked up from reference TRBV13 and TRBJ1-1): AAGVIQSPRHLIKEKRETATLKCYPIPRHDTVYWYQQGPGQDPQFLISFYEKMQSDKGSIPDRFSAQQFSDYHSELNMSSLELGDSALYFCASSFGQSNTEAFFGQGTRLTVV.

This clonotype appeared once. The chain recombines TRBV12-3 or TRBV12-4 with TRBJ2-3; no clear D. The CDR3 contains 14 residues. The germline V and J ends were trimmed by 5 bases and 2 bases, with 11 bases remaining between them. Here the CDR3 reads CASSQRRYTDTQYF. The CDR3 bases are TGTGCCAGCAGTCAAAGGCGGTACACAGATACGCAGTATTTT.

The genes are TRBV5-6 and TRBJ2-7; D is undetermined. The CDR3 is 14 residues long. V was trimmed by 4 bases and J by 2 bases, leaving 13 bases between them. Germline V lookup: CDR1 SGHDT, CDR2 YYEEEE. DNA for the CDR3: TGTGCCAGCAGCGCTCTAGACGGAGCCTACGAGCAGTACTTC. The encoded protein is CASSALDGAYEQYF.

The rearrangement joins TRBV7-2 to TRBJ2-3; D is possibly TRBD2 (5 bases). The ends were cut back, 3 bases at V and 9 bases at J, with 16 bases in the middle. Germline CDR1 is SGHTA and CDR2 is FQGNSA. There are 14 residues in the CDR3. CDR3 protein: CASSFEDSPTTQYF. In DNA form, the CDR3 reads TGTGCCAGCAGCTTTGAGGACTCCCCCACCACGCAGTATTTT. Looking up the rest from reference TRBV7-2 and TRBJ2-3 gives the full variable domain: GAGVSQSPSNKVTEKGKDVELRCDPISGHTALYWYRQSLGQGLEFLIYFQGNSAPDKSGLPSDRFSAERTGGSVSTLTIQRTQQEDSAVYLCASSFEDSPTTQYFGPGTRLTVL.

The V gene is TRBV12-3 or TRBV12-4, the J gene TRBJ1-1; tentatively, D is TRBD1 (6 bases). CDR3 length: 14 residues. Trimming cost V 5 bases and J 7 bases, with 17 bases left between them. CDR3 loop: CASSRGARPREAFF. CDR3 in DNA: TGTGCCAGCAGTAGGGGGGCCAGGCCTCGTGAAGCTTTCTTT.

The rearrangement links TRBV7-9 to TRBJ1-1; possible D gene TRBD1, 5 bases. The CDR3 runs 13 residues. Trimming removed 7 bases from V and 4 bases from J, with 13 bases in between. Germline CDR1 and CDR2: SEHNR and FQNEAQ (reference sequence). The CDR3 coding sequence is TGTGCCAGCACGGGGGACGGTGGCACTGAAGCTTTCTTT. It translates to CASTGDGGTEAFF.

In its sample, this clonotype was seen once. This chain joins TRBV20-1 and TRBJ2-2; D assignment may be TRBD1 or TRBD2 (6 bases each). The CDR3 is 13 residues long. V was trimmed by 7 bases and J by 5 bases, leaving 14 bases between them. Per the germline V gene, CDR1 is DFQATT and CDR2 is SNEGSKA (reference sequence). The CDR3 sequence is CSGRGGGTGELFF. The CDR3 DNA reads TGCAGTGGAAGAGGGGGAGGTACCGGGGAGCTGTTTTTT.

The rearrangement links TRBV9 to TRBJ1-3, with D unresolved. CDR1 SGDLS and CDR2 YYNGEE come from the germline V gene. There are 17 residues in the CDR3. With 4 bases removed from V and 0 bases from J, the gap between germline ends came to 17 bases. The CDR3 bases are TGTGCCAGCAGCTTTCCTAGAGGCGGAGTCTCTGGAAACACCATATATTTT. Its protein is CASSFPRGGVSGNTIYF. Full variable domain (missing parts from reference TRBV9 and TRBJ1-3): DSGVTQTPKHLITATGQRVTLRCSPRSGDLSVYWYQQSLDQGLQFLIQYYNGEERAKGNILERFSAQQFPDLHSELNLSSLELGDSALYFCASSFPRGGVSGNTIYFGEGSWLTVV.

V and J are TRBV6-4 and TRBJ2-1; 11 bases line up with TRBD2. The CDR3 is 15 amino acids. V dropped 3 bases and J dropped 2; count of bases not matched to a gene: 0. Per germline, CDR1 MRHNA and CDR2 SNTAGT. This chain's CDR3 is CASSDSGGAYNEQFF. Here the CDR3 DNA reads TGTGCCAGCAGTGATAGCGGGGGGGCCTACAATGAGCAGTTCTTC.

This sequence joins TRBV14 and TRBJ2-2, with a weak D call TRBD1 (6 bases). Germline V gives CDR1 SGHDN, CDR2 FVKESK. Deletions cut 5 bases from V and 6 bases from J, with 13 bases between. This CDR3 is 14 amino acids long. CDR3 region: CASSVGTFAGELFF. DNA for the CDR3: TGTGCCAGCAGCGTCGGGACATTTGCCGGGGAGCTGTTTTTT.

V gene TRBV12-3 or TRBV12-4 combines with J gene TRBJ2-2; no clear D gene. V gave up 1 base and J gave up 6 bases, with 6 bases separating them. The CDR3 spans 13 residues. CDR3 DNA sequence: TGTGCCAGCAGTTTAGGGGGTCCCGGGGAGCTGTTTTTT. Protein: CASSLGGPGELFF.

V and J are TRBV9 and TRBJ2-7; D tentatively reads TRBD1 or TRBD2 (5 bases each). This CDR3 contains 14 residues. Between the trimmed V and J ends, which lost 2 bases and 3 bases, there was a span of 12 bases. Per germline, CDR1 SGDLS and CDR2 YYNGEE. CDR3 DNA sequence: TGTGCCAGCAGCGTTACCCGGGACCACTACGAGCAGTACTTC. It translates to CASSVTRDHYEQYF.

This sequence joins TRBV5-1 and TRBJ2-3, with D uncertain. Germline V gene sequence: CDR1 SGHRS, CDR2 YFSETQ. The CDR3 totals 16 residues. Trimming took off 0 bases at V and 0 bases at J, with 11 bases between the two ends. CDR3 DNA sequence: TGCGCCAGCAGCTTGGTTCCCCCCGCTAGCACAGATACGCAGTATTTT. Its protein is CASSLVPPASTDTQYF. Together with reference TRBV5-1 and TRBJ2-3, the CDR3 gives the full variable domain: KAGVTQTPRYLIKTRGQQVTLSCSPISGHRSVSWYQQTPGQGLQFLFEYFSETQRNKGNFPGRFSGRQFSNSRSEMNVSTLELGDSALYLCASSLVPPASTDTQYFGPGTRLTVL.